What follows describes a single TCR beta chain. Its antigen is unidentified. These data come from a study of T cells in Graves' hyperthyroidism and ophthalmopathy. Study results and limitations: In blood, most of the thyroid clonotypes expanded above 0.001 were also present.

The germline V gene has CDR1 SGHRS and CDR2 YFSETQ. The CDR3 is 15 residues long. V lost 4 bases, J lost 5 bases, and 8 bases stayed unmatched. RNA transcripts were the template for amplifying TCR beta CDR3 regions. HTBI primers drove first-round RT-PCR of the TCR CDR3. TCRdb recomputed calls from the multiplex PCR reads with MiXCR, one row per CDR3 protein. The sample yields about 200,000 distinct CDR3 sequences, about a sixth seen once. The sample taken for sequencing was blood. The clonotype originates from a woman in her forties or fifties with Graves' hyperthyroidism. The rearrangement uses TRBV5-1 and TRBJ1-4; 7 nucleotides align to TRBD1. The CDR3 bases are TGCGCCAGCAGCGGGTCGGGACAGTCCAATGAAAAACTGTTTTTT. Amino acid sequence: CASSGSGQSNEKLFF. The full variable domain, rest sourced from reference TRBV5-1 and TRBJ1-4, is KAGVTQTPRYLIKTRGQQVTLSCSPISGHRSVSWYQQTPGQGLQFLFEYFSETQRNKGNFPGRFSGRQFSNSRSEMNVSTLELGDSALYLCASSGSGQSNEKLFFGSGTQLSVL.